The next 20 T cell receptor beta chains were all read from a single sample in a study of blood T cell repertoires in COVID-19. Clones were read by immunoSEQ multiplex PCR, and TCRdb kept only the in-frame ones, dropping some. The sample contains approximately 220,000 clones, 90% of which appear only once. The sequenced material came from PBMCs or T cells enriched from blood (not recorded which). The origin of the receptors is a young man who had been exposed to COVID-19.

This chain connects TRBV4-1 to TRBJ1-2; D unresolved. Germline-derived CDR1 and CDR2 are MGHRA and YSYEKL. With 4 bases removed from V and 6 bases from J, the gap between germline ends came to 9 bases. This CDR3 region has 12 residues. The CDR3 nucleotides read TGCGCCAGCAGCCCTACCGACAATGGCTACACCTTC. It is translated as CASSPTDNGYTF.

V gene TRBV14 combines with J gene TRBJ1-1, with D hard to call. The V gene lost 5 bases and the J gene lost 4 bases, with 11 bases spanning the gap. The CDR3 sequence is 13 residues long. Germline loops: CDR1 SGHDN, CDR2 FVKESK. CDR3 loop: CASSFAVGTEAFF. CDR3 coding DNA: TGTGCCAGCAGCTTTGCGGTTGGCACTGAAGCTTTCTTT.

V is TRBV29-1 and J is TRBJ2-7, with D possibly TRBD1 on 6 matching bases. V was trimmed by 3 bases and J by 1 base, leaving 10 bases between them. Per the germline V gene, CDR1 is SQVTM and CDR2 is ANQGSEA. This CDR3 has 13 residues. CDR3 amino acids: CSVESGQSYEQYF. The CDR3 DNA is TGCAGCGTTGAGTCCGGACAGTCCTACGAGCAGTACTTC.

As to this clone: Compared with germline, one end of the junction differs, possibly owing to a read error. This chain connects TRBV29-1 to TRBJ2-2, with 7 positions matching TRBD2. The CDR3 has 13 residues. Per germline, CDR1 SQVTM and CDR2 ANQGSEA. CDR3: CSVVGPLGRELFF. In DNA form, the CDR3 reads TGCAGCGTTGTAGGACCCCTTGGGAGGGAACTGTTTTTT.

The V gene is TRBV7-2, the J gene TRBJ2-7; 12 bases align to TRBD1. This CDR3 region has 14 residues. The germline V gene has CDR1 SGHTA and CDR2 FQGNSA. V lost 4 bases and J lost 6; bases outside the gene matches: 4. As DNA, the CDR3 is TGTGCCAGCAGCTCCGGGACAGGGGGCATCGAGCAGTACTTC. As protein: CASSSGTGGIEQYF.

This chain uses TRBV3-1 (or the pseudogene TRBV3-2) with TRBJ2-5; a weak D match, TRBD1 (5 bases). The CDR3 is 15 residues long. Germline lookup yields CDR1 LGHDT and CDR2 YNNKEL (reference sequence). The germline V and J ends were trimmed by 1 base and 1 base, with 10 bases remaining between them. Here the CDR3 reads CASSQVPGIQETQYF. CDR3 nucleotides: TGTGCCAGCAGCCAAGTTCCAGGGATCCAAGAGACCCAGTACTTC.

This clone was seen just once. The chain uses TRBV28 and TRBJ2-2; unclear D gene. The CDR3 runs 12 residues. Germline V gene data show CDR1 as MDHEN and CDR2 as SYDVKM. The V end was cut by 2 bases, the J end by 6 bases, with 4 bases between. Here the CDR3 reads CASSLSPGELFF. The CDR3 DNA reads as TGTGCCAGCAGTTTAAGCCCCGGGGAGCTGTTTTTT.

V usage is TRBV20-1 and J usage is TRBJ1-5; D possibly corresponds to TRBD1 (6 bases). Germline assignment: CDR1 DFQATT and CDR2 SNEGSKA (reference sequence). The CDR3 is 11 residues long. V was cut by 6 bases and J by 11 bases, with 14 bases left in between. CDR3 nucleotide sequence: TGCAGTGCATACAGGGATGGGGCCCAGCATTTT. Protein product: CSAYRDGAQHF.

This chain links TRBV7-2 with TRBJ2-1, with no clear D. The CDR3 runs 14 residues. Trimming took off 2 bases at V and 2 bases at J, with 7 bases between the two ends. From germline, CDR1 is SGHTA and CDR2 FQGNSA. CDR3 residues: CASSLYSPYNEQFF. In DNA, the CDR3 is TGTGCCAGCAGCTTATACAGTCCCTACAATGAGCAGTTCTTC.

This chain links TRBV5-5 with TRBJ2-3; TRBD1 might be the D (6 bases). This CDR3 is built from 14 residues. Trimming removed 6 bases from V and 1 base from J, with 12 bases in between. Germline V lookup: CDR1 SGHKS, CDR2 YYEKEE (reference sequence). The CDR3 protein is CASIPGVRTDTQYF. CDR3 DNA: TGTGCCAGCATTCCAGGGGTCCGCACAGATACGCAGTATTTT.

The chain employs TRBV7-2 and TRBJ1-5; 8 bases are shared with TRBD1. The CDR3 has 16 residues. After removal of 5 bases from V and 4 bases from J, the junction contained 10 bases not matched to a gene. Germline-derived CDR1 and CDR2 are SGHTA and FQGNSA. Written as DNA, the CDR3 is TGTGCCAGCAGCCACCCGGGACAGGAGGGGAATCAGCCCCAGCATTTT. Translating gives CASSHPGQEGNQPQHF.

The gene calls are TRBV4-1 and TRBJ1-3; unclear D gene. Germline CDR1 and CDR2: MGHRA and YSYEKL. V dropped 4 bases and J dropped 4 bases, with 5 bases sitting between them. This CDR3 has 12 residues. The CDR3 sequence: CASSPRGNTIYF. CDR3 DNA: TGCGCCAGCAGCCCCAGGGGAAACACCATATATTTT.

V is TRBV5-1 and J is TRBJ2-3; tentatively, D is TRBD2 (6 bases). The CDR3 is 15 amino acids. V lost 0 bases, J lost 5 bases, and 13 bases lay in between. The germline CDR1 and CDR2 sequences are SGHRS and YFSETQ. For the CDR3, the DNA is TGCGCCAGCAGCTTGGCCGGGACTGTCGTAGATACGCAGTATTTT. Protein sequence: CASSLAGTVVDTQYF.

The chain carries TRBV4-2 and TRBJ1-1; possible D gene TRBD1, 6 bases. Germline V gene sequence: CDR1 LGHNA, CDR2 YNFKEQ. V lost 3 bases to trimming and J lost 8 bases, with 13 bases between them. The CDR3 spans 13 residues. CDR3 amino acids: CASSHSGTQEAFF. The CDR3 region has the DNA TGTGCCAGCAGCCATTCTGGGACACAAGAAGCTTTCTTT.

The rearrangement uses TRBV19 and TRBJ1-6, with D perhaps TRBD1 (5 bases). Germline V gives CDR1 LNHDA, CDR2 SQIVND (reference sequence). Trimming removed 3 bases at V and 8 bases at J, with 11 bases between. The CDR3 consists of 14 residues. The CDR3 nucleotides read TGTGCCAGTAGTATCTTAGGGGAGGATTCACCCCTCCACTTT. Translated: CASSILGEDSPLHF. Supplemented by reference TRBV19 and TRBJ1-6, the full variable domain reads DGGITQSPKYLFRKEGQNVTLSCEQNLNHDAMYWYRQDPGQGLRLIYYSQIVNDFQKGDIAEGYSVSREKKESFPLTVTSAQKNPTAFYLCASSILGEDSPLHFGNGTRLTVT.

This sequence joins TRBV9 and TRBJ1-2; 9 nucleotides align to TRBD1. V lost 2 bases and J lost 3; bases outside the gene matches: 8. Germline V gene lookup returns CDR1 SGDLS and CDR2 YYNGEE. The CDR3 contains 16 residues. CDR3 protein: CASSVNTGGADYGYTF. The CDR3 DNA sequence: TGTGCCAGCAGCGTTAATACAGGGGGCGCTGACTATGGCTACACCTTC.

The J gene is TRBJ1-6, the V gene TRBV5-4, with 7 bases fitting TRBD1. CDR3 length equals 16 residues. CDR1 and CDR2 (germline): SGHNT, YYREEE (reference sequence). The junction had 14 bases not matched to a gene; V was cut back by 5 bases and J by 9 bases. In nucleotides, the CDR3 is TGTGCCAGCAGTTGGGCGGGGGGGACAGTTGGTTCACCCCTCCACTTT. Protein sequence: CASSWAGGTVGSPLHF.

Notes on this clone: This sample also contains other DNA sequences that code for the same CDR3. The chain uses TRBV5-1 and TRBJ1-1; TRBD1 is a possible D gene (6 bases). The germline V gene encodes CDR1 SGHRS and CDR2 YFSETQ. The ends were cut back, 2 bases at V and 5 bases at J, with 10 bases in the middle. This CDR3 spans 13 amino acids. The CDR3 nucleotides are TGCGCCAGCAGCTTAGGGGGTGGAACTGAAGCTTTCTTT. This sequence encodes CASSLGGGTEAFF.

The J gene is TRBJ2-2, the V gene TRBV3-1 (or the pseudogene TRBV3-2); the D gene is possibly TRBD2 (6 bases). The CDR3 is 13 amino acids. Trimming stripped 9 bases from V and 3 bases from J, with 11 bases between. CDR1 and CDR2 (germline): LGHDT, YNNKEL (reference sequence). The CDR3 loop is CASRRDYTGELFF. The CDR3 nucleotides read TGTGCCAGTAGGCGGGATTACACCGGGGAGCTGTTTTTT.

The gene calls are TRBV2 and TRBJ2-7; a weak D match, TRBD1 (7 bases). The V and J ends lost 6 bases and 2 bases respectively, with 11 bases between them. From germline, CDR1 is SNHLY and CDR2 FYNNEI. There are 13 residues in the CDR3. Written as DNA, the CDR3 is TGTGCCAGCAGCAGGGGGGACCCCTACGAGCAGTACTTC. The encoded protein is CASSRGDPYEQYF.